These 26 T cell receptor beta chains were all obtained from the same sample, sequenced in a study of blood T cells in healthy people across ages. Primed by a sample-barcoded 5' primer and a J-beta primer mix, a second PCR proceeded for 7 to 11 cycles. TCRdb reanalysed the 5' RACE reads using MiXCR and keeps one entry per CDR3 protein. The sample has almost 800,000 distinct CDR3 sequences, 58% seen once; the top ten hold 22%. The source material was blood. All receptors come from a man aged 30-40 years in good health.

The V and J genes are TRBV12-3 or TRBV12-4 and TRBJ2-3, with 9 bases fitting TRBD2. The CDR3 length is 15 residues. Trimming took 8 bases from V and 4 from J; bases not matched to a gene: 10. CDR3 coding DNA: TGTGCCAGCGGGGGGACTAGCTCTAGGCCAGATACGCAGTATTTT. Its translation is CASGGTSSRPDTQYF.

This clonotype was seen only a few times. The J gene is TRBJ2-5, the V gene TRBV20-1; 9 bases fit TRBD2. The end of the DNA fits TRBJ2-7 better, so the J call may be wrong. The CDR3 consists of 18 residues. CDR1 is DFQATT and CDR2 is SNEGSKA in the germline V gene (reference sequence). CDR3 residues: CSARTGTSTRFLSYEQYF. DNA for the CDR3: TGCAGTGCTCGAACCGGGACTAGCACGAGATTTCTATCTTACGAGCAGTACTTC.

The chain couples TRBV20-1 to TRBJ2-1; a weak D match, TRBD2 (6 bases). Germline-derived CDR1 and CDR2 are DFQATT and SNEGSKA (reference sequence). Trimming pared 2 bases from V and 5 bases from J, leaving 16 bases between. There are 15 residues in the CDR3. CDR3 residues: CSARLTSYTNNEQFF. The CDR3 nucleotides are TGCAGTGCTAGACTAACTAGCTATACTAACAATGAGCAGTTCTTC.

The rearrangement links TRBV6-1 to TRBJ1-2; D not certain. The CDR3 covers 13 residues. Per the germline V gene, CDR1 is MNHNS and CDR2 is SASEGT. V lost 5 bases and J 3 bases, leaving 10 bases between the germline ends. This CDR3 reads CASSFVKDYGYTF. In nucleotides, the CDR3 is TGTGCCAGCAGTTTCGTGAAGGACTATGGCTACACCTTC.

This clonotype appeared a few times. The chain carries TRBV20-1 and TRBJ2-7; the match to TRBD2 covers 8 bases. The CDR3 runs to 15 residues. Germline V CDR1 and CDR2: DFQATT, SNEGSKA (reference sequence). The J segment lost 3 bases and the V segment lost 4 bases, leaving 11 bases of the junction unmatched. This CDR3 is CSAKLRGGAHYEQYF. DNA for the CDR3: TGCAGTGCTAAACTCCGGGGGGGAGCCCACTACGAGCAGTACTTC.

CDR3 sequence (DNA): TGTGCCAGCAAAGGGAGCTCGAATACGCAGTATTTT. Translating gives CASKGSSNTQYF. The J gene is TRBJ2-3, the V gene TRBV19; perhaps TRBD2 as D (5 bases). The V end lost 9 bases, the J end lost 7 bases, and 14 bases lay between the germline ends. The CDR3 consists of 12 residues. Germline V gene data show CDR1 as LNHDA and CDR2 as SQIVND (reference sequence).

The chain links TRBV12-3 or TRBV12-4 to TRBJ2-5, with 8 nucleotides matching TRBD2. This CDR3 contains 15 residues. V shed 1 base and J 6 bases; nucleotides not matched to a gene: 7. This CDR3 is CASSLGIGLAKTQYF. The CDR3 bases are TGTGCCAGCAGTTTAGGGATTGGACTAGCCAAGACCCAGTACTTC.

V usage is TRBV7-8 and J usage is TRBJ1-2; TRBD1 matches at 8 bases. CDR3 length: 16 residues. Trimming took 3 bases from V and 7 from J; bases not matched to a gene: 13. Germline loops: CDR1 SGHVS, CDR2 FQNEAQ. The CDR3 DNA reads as TGTGCCAGCAGCTTTCCCAGTCTCGGGACAGGCAGTGGCTACACCTTC. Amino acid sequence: CASSFPSLGTGSGYTF.

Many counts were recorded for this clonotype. CDR3 amino acids: CAINRDRGALSDTQYF. The CDR3 DNA reads as TGTGCCATTAACCGGGACAGGGGGGCTCTGTCGGATACGCAGTATTTT. The genes are TRBV10-3 and TRBJ2-3; 11 bases line up with TRBD1. Losses at the gene ends were 9 bases for V and 6 bases for J; bases not matched to a gene: 14. The CDR3 has 16 amino acids. Germline V gene lookup returns CDR1 ENHRY and CDR2 SYGVKD.

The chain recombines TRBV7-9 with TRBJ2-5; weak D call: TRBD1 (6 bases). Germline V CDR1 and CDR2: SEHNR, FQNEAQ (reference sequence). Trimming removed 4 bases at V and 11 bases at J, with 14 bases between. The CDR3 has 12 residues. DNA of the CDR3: TGTGCCAGCAGCTCTACACAGGGTCGGCAGTACTTC. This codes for CASSSTQGRQYF.

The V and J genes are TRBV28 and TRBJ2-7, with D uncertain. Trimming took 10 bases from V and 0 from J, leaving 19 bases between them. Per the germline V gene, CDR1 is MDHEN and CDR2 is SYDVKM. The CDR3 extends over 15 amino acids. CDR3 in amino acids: CATFCRPDSSYEQYF. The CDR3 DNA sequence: TGTGCCACTTTTTGCAGGCCCGATAGCTCCTACGAGCAGTACTTC.

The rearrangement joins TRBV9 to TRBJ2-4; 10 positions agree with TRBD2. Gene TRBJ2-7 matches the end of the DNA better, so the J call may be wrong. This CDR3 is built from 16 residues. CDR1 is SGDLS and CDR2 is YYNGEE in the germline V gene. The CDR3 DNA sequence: TGTGCCAGCAGCCCTCGAGCGGGAGGGTTAAGCTACGAGCAGTACTTC. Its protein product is CASSPRAGGLSYEQYF.

As DNA, the CDR3 is TGTGCCAGCAGCTTACTAGCGAACGAGCAGTACTTC. Translating it yields CASSLLANEQYF. This chain uses TRBV7-2 with TRBJ2-7, with D perhaps TRBD2 (6 bases). In germline, CDR1 is SGHTA, CDR2 FQGNSA. The V and J ends lost 2 bases and 5 bases respectively, with 7 bases between them. The CDR3 runs 12 residues.

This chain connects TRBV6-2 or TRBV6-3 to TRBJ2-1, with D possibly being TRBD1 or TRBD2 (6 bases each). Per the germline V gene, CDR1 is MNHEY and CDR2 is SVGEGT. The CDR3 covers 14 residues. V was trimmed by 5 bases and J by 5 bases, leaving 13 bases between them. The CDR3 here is CASSPRGRDNEQFF. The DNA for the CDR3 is TGTGCCAGCAGTCCACGGGGGCGGGACAATGAGCAGTTCTTC.

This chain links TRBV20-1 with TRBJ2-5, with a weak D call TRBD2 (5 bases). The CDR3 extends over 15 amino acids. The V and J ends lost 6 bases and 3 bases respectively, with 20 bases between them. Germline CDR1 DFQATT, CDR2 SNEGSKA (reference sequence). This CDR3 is CSAGPPLAGKETQYF. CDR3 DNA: TGCAGTGCCGGACCCCCTTTGGCCGGGAAAGAGACCCAGTACTTC.

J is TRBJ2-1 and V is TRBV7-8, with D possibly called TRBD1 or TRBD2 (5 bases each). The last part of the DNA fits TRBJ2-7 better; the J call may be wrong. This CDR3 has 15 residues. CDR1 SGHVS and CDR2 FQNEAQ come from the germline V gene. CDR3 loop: CASSLTGTPYNEQYF. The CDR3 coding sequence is TGTGCCAGCAGCCTGACTGGGACCCCATACAATGAGCAGTACTTC.

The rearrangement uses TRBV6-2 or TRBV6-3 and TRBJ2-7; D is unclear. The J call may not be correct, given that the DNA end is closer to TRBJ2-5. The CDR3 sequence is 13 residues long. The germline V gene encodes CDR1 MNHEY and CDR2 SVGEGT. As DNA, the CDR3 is TGTGCCAGCAGTTGGGGTCTTCTGGAGACCCAGTACTTC. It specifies CASSWGLLETQYF.

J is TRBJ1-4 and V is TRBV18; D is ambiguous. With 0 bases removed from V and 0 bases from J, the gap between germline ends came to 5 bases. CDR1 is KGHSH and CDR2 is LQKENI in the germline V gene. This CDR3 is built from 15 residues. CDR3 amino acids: CASSPPGATNEKLFF. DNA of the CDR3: TGTGCCAGCTCACCACCGGGTGCAACTAATGAAAAACTGTTTTTT.

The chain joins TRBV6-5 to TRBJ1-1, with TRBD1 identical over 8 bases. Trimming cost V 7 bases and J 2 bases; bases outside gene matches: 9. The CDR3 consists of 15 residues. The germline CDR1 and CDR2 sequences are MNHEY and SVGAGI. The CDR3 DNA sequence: TGTGCCAGCATAGGCCGGGACAGGAGAAACACTGAAGCTTTCTTT. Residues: CASIGRDRRNTEAFF.

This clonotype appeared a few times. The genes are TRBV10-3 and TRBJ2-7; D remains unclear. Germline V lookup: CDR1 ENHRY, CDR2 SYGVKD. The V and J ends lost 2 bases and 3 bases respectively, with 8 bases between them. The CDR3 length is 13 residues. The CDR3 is CAISESRNYEQYF. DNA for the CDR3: TGTGCCATCAGTGAGAGCCGGAACTACGAGCAGTACTTC.

The CDR3 region is CASSYPGARDNEQFF. DNA for the CDR3: TGTGCCAGCAGTTATCCAGGGGCTCGAGACAATGAGCAGTTCTTC. J is TRBJ2-1 and V is TRBV6-9, with D possibly matching TRBD1 (6 bases). Germline CDR1 and CDR2: MNHGY and SVAAGI. The CDR3 sequence is 15 residues long. Trimming stripped 2 bases from V and 5 bases from J, with 13 bases between.

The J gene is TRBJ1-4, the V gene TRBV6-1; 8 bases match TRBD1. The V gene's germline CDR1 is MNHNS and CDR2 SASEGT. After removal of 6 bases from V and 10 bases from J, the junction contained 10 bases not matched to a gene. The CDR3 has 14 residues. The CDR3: CASRELLQGGKLFF. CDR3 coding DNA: TGTGCCAGCAGAGAATTGTTACAGGGGGGAAAACTGTTTTTT.

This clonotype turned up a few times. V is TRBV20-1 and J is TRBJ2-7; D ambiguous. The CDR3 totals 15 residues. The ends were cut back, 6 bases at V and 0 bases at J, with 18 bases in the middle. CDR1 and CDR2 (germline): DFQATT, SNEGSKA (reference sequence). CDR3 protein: CSAASQDQSSYEQYF. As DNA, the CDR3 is TGCAGTGCCGCATCTCAGGACCAAAGCTCCTACGAGCAGTACTTC.

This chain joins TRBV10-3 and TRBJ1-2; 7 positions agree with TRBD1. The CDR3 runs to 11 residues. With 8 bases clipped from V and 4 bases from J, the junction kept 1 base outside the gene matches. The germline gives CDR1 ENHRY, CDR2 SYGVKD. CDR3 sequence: CAISGGYGYTF. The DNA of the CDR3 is TGTGCCATCTCAGGGGGCTATGGCTACACCTTC.

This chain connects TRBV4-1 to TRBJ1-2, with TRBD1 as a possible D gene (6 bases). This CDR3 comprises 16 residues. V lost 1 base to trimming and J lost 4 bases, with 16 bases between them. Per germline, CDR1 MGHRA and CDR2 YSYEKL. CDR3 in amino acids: CASSQVGKGEGYGYTF. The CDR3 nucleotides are TGCGCCAGCAGCCAAGTTGGAAAGGGGGAGGGCTATGGCTACACCTTC.

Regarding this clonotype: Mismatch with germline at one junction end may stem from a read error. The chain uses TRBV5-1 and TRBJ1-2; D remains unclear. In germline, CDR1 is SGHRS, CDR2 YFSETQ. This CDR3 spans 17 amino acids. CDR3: CVSSLEGSLLPSGGYTF. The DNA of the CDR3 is TGCGTCAGCAGCTTGGAGGGCAGCCTGCTCCCTTCAGGTGGCTACACCTTC.